The following is a T cell receptor (beta chain) sequence with its context. CDR1 and CDR2 (germline): KGHSH, LQKENI. The V and J ends lost 4 bases and 1 base respectively, with 19 bases between them. CDR3 size: 18 residues. The record originates from a study of blood T cell repertoires in COVID-19. The wider study: Donors in the United States, Italy and Spain gave samples during acute or convalescent COVID-19. From T cells, B-cell-depleted T cells, or PBMCs came the material, which was cDNA or gDNA.

As handled by the study authors: Nucleated cell number was recorded as an estimate derived from reference gene primer amplification. Repertoires were generated with immunoSEQ multiplex PCR, while TCRdb's copy carries only in-frame clones and drops some. The V and J calls and clone size are taken from that table; D and trimming were inferred from the DNA. The sample yields over 35,000 clones, around 70% seen once. The chain is built from TRBV18 and TRBJ1-4, with TRBD1 as a possible D gene (5 bases). Sample: peripheral blood. The sequence derives from a man older than 75 with acute or convalescent COVID-19. The CDR3 region is CASSLQRTGEGTNEKLFF. CDR3 nucleotides: TGTGCCAGCTCACTACAACGGACGGGGGAGGGAACTAATGAAAAACTGTTTTTT.